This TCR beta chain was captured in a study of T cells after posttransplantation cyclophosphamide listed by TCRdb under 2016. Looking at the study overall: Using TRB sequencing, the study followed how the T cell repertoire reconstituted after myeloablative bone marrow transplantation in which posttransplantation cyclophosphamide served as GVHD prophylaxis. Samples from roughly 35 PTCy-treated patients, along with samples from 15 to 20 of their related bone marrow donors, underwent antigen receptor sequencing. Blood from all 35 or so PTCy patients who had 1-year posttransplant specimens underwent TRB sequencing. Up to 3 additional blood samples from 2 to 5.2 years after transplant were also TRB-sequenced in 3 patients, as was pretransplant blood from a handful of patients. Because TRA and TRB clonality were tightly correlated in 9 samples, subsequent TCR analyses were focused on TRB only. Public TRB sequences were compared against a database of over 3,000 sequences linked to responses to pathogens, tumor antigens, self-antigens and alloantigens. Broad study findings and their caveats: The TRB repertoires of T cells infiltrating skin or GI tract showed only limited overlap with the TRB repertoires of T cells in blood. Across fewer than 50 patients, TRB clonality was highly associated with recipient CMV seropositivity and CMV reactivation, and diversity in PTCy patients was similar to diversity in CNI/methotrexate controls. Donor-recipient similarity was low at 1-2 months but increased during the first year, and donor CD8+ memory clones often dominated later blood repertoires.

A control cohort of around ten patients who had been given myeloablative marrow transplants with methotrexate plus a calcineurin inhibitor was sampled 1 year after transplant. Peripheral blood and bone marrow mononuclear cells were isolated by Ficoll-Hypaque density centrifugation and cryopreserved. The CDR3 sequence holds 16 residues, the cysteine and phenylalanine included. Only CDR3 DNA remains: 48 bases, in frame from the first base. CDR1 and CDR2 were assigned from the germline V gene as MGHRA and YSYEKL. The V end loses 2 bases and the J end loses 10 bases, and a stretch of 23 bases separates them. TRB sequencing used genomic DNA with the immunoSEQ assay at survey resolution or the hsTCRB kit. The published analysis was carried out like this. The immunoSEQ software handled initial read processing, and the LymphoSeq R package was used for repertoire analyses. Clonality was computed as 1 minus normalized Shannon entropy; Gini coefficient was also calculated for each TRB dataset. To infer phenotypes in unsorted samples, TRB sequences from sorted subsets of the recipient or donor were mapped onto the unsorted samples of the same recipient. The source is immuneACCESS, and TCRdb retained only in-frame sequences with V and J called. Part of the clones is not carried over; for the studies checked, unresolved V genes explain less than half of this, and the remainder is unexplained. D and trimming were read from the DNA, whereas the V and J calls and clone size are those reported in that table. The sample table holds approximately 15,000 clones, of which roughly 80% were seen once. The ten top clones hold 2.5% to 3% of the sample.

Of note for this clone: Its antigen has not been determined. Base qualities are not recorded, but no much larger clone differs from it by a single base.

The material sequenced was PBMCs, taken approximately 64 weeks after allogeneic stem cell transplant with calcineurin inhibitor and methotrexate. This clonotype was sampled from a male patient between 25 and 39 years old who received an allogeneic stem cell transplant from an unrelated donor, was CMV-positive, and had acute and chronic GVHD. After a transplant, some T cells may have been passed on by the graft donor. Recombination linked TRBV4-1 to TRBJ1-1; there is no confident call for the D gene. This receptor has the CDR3 CASSQSGEGLSFGAFF. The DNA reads TGCGCCAGCAGCCAATCGGGAGAGGGTTTGTCCTTCGGAGCTTTCTTT.